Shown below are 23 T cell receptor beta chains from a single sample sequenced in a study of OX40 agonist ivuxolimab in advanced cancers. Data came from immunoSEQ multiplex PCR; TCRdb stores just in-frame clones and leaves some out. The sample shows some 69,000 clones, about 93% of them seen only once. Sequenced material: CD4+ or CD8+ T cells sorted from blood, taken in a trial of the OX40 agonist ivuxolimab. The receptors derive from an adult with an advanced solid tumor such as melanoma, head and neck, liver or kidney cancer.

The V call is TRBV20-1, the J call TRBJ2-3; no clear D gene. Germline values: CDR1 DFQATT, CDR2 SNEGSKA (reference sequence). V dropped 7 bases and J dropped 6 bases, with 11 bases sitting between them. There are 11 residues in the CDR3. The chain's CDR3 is CSVFAADTQYF. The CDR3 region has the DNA TGCAGTGTATTTGCCGCCGATACGCAGTATTTT.

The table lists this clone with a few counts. CDR3 nucleotide sequence: TGTGCCAGCAGTCAATGGACCGGAGGAGATACGCAGTATTTT. The encoded protein is CASSQWTGGDTQYF. The chain employs TRBV9 and TRBJ2-3; D is possibly TRBD2 (5 bases). The germline V gene encodes CDR1 SGDLS and CDR2 YYNGEE. This CDR3 is 14 amino acids long. V lost 5 bases and J 5 bases, leaving 15 bases between the germline ends.

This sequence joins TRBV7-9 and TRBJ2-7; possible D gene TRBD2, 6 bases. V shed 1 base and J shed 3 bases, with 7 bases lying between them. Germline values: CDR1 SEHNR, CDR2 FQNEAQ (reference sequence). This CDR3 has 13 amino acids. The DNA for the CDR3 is TGTGCCAGCAGCTTAGGGGGGGTCTACGAGCAGTACTTC. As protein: CASSLGGVYEQYF.

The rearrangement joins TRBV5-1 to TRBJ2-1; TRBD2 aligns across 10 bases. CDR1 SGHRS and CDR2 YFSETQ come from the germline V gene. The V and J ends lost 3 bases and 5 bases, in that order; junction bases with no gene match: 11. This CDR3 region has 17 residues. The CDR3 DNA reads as TGCGCCAGCAGCTCCCGGCTAGCGGGAGCCAGGGACAATGAGCAGTTCTTC. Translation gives CASSSRLAGARDNEQFF. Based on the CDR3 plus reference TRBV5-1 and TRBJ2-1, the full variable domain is KAGVTQTPRYLIKTRGQQVTLSCSPISGHRSVSWYQQTPGQGLQFLFEYFSETQRNKGNFPGRFSGRQFSNSRSEMNVSTLELGDSALYLCASSSRLAGARDNEQFFGPGTRLTVL.

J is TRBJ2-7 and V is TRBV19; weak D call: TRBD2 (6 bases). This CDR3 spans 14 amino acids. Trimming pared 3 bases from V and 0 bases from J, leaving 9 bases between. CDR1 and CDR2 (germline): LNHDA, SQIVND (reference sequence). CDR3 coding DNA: TGTGCCAGTAGTATTGGGACTTTCTCCTACGAGCAGTACTTC. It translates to CASSIGTFSYEQYF.

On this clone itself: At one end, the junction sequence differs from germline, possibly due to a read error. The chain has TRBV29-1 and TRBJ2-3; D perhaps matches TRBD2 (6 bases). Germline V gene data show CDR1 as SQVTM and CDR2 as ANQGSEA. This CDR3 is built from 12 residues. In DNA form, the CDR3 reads TGCAGCGTTCGGCTAGCGACAGATATGCAGTATTTT. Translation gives CSVRLATDMQYF.

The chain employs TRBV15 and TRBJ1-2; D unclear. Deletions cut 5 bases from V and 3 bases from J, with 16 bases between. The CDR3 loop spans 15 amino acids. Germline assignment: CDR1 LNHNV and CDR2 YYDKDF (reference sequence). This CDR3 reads CATSPRSGRDYGYTF. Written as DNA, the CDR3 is TGTGCCACCAGCCCCCGATCCGGCCGGGACTATGGCTACACCTTC.

The CDR3: CASSTGFGETQYF. The CDR3, as DNA: TGTGCCAGCAGCACAGGCTTCGGGGAGACCCAGTACTTC. The chain joins TRBV28 to TRBJ2-5; perhaps TRBD1 as D (5 bases). This CDR3 spans 13 amino acids. Trimming took 6 bases from V and 5 from J, leaving 13 bases between them. Germline CDR1 and CDR2: MDHEN and SYDVKM. The whole variable domain, remainder taken from reference TRBV28 and TRBJ2-5, is DVKVTQSSRYLVKRTGEKVFLECVQDMDHENMFWYRQDPGLGLRLIYFSYDVKMKEKGDIPEGYSVSREKKERFSLILESASTNQTSMYLCASSTGFGETQYFGPGTRLLVL.

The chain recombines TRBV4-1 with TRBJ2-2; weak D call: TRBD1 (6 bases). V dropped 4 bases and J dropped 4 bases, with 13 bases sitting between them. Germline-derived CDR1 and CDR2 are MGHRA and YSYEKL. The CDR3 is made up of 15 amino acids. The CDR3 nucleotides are TGCGCCAGCAGCCCCCGGGACATTCCCACCGGGGAGCTGTTTTTT. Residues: CASSPRDIPTGELFF.

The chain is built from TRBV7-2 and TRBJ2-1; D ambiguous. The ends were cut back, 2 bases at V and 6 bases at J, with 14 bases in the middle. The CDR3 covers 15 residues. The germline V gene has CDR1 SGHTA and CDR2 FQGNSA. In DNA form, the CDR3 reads TGTGCCAGCAGCTTATCAGACGGGCCCTCCAATGAGCAGTTCTTC. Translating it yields CASSLSDGPSNEQFF. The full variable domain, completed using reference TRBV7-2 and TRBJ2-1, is GAGVSQSPSNKVTEKGKDVELRCDPISGHTALYWYRQSLGQGLEFLIYFQGNSAPDKSGLPSDRFSAERTGGSVSTLTIQRTQQEDSAVYLCASSLSDGPSNEQFFGPGTRLTVL.

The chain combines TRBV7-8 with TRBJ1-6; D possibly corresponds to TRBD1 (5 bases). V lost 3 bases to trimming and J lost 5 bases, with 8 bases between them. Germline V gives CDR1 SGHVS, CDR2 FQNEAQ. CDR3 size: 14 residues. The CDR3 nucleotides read TGTGCCAGCAGCTTCGCACAGGATAATTCACCCCTCCACTTT. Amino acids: CASSFAQDNSPLHF.

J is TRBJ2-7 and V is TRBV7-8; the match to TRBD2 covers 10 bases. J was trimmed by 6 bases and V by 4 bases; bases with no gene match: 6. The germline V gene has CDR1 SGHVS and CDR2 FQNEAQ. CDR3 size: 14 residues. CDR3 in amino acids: CASSSLAGVGEQYF. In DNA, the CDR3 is TGTGCCAGCAGCTCCCTAGCGGGAGTAGGCGAGCAGTACTTC.

CDR3 region: CASSEAGTGLVTSYEQYF. The CDR3 DNA follows: TGTGCCAGCAGTGAAGCGGGGACAGGGTTAGTTACCTCCTACGAGCAGTACTTC. This chain links TRBV2 with TRBJ2-7; 9 nucleotides agree with TRBD1. CDR3 length equals 18 residues. Trimming cost V 0 bases and J 0 bases; bases outside gene matches: 9. Germline V lookup: CDR1 SNHLY, CDR2 FYNNEI.

In DNA, the CDR3 is TGTGCCAGCAGCTTTGGGGGACTAGCTTCCTACAATGAGCAGTTCTTC. Its protein is CASSFGGLASYNEQFF. This sequence joins TRBV7-8 and TRBJ2-1; the match to TRBD2 covers 9 bases. CDR3 length: 16 amino acids. Germline lookup yields CDR1 SGHVS and CDR2 FQNEAQ. The junction had 4 bases not matched to a gene; V was cut back by 3 bases and J by 1 base. Full variable domain (remainder filled in from reference TRBV7-8 and TRBJ2-1): GAGVSQSPRYKVAKRGQDVALRCDPISGHVSLFWYQQALGQGPEFLTYFQNEAQLDKSGLPSDRFFAERPEGSVSTLKIQRTQQEDSAVYLCASSFGGLASYNEQFFGPGTRLTVL.

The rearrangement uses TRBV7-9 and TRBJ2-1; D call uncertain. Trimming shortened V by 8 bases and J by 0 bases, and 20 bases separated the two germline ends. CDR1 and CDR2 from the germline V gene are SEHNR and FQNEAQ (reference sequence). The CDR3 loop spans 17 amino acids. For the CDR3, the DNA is TGTGCCAGCCCGACCGGCGGAACCATTAGCTCCTACAATGAGCAGTTCTTC. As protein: CASPTGGTISSYNEQFF. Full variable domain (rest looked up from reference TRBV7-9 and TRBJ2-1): DTGVSQNPRHKITKRGQNVTFRCDPISEHNRLYWYRQTLGQGPEFLTYFQNEAQLEKSRLLSDRFSAERPKGSFSTLEIQRTEQGDSAMYLCASPTGGTISSYNEQFFGPGTRLTVL.

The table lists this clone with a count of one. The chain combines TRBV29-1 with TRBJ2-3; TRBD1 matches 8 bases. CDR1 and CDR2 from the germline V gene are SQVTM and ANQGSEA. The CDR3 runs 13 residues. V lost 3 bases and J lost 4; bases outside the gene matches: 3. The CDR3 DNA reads TGCAGCGTTGACGGACAGGGCCCAGATACGCAGTATTTT. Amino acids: CSVDGQGPDTQYF.

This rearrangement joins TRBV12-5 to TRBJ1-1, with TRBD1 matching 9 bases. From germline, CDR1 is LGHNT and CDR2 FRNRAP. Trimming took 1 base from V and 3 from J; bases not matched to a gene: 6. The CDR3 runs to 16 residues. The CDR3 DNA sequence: TGTGCTAGTGGTTTGGGACAGGGGGGTCGACACACTGAAGCTTTCTTT. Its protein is CASGLGQGGRHTEAFF.

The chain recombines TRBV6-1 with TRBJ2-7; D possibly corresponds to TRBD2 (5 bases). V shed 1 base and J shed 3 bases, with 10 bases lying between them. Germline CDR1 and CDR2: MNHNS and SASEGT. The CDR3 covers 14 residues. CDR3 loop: CASSEGEGFYEQYF. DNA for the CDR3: TGTGCCAGCAGTGAAGGCGAGGGATTCTACGAGCAGTACTTC.

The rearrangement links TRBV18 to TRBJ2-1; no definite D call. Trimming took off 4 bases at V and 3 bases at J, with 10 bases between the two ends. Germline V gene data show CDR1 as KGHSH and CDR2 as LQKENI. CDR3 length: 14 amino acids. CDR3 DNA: TGTGCCAGCTCACAAAGTGGCAGCTACAATGAGCAGTTCTTC. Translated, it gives CASSQSGSYNEQFF.

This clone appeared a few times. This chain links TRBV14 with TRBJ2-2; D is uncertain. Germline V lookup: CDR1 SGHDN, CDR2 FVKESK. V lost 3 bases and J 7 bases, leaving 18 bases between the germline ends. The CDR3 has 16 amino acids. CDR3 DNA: TGTGCCAGCAGCCAGGCCCCTTCGGTACTGGGCGGGGAGCTGTTTTTT. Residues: CASSQAPSVLGGELFF.

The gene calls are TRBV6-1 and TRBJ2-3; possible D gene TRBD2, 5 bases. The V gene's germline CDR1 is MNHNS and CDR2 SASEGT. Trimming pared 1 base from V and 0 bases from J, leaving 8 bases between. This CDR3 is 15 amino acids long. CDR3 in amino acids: CASSEVDSSTDTQYF. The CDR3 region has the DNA TGTGCCAGCAGTGAAGTGGACTCCAGCACAGATACGCAGTATTTT.

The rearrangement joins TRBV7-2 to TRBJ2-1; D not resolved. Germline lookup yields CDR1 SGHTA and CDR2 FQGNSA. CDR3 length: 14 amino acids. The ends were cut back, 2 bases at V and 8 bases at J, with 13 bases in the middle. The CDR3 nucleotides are TGTGCCAGCAGCTTATCCCGGGCTTACGATGAGCAGTTCTTC. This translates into CASSLSRAYDEQFF. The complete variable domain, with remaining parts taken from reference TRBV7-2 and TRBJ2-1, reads GAGVSQSPSNKVTEKGKDVELRCDPISGHTALYWYRQSLGQGLEFLIYFQGNSAPDKSGLPSDRFSAERTGGSVSTLTIQRTQQEDSAVYLCASSLSRAYDEQFFGPGTRLTVL.

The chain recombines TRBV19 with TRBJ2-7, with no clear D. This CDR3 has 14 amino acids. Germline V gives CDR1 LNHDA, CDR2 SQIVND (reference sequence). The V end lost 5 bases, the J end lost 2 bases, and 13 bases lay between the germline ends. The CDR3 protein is CASSPGRIPYEQYF. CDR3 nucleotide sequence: TGTGCCAGTAGTCCAGGACGGATTCCCTACGAGCAGTACTTC.